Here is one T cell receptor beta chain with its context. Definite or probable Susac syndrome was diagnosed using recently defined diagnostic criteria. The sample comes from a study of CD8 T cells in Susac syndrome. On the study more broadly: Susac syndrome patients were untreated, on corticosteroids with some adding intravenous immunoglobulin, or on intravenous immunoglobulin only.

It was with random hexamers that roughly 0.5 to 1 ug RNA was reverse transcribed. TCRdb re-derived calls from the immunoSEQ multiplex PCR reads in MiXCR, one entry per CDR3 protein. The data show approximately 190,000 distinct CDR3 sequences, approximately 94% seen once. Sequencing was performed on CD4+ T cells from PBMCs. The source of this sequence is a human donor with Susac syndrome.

CDR3 amino acids: CATGAGKGGGSYNEQFF. The CDR3 nucleotides are TGTGCCACCGGCGCCGGCAAAGGGGGGGGCTCCTACAATGAGCAGTTCTTC. The chain links TRBV10-3 to TRBJ2-1; weak D call: TRBD2 (7 bases). V shed 10 bases and J shed 0 bases, with 22 bases lying between them. The CDR3 has 17 amino acids. CDR1 is ENHRY, CDR2 SYGVKD, per germline.